This TCR beta chain derives from a study of cytomegalovirus exposure and HLA in healthy donors. In germline, CDR1 is SGDLS, CDR2 YYNGEE. The ends were cut back, 0 bases at V and 7 bases at J, with 11 bases in the middle. The CDR3 contains 14 residues. Researchers ran the PCR with 60 Vbeta and 13 Jbeta primers. Here immunoSEQ multiplex PCR was the method, and the copy in TCRdb shows in-frame clones only, minus some. Seen in this sample are roughly 100,000 clones; the ten most common clones hold approximately 3.7%. Everyone who donated was a healthy bone marrow donor. The sample comprised PBMCs. This chain joins TRBV9 and TRBJ2-1; D not certain. The TCR sequence derives from a man aged 35 to 55 in good health and CMV-seronegative. CDR3: CASSVATRTNEQFF. CDR3 sequence (DNA): TGTGCCAGCAGCGTAGCTACGAGAACGAATGAGCAGTTCTTC.